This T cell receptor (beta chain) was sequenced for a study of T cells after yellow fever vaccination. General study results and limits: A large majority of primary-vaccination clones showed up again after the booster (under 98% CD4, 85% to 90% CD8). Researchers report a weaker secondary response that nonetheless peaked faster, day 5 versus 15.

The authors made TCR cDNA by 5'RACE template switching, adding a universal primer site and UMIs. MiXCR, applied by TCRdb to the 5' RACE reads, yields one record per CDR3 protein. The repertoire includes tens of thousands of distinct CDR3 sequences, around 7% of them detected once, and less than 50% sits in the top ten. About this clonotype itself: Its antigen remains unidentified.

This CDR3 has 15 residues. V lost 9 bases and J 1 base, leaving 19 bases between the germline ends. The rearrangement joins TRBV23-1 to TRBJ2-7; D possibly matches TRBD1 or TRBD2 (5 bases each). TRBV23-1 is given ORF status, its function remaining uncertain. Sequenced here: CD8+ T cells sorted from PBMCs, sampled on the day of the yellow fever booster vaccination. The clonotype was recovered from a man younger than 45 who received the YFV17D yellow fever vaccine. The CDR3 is CASPSLRDVSYEQYF. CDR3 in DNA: TGCGCCAGTCCCTCCCTCCGGGACGTTTCCTACGAGCAGTACTTC.